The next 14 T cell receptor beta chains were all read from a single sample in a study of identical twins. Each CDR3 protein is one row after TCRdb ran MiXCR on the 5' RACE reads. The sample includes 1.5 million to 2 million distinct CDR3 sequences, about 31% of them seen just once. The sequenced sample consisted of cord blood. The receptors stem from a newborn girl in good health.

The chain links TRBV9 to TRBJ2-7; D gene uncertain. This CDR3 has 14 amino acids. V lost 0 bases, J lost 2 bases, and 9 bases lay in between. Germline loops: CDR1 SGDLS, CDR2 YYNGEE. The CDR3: CASSVDGFAYEQYF. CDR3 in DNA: TGTGCCAGCAGCGTAGATGGGTTCGCCTACGAGCAGTACTTC. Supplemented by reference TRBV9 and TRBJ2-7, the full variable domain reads DSGVTQTPKHLITATGQRVTLRCSPRSGDLSVYWYQQSLDQGLQFLIQYYNGEERAKGNILERFSAQQFPDLHSELNLSSLELGDSALYFCASSVDGFAYEQYFGPGTRLTVT.

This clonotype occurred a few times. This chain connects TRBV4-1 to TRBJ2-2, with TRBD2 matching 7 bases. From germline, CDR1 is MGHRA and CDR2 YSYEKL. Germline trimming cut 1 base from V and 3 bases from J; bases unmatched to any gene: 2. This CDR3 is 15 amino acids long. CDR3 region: CASSQGRGYTGELFF. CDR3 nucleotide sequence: TGCGCCAGCAGCCAAGGGCGGGGGTACACCGGGGAGCTGTTTTTT.

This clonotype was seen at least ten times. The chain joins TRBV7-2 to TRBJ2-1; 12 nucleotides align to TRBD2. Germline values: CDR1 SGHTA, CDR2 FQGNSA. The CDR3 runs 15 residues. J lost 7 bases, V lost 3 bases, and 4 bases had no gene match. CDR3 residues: CASSFRLAGVNEQFF. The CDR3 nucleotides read TGTGCCAGCAGCTTTCGACTAGCGGGGGTTAATGAGCAGTTCTTC.

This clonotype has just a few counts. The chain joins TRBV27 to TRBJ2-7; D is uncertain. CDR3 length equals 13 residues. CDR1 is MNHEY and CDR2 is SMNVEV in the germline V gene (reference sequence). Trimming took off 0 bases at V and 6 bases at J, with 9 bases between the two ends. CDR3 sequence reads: CASSLSGLGEQYF. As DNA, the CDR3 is TGTGCCAGCAGTTTATCGGGGTTGGGCGAGCAGTACTTC.

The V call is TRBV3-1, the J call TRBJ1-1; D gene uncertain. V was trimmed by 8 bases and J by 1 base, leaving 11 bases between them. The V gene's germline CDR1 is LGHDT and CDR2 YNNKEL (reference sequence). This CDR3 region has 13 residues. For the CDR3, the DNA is TGTGCCAGCGGCCCCCGGAGGAACACTGAAGCTTTCTTT. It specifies CASGPRRNTEAFF.

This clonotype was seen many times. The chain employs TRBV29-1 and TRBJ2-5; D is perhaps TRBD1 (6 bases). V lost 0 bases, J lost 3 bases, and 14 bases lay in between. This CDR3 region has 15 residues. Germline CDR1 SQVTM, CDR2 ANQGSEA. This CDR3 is CSVEDDRDTEETQYF. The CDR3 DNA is TGCAGCGTTGAAGATGATCGGGACACCGAAGAGACCCAGTACTTC.

The CDR3 here is CASSTQKRERGIAFF. In DNA form, the CDR3 reads TGTGCCAGCAGCACACAAAAGAGGGAGCGGGGGATCGCTTTCTTT. The chain recombines TRBV3-1 with TRBJ1-1; the D gene is possibly TRBD1 (5 bases). The ends were cut back, 5 bases at V and 11 bases at J, with 24 bases in the middle. Per the germline V gene, CDR1 is LGHDT and CDR2 is YNNKEL (reference sequence). The CDR3 extends over 15 amino acids.

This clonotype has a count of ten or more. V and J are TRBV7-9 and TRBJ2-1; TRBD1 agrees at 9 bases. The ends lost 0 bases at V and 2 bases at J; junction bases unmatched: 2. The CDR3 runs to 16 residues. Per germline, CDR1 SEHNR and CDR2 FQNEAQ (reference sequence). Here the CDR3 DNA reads TGTGCCAGCAGCTTAGCCGGGACAGGGACCTACAATGAGCAGTTCTTC. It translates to CASSLAGTGTYNEQFF.

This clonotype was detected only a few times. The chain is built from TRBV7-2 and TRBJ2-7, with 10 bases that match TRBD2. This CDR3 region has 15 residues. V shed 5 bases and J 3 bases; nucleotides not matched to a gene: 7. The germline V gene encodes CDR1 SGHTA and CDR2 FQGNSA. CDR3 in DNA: TGTGCCAGCAGCCCGAACTTAGCGGGAGGCTACGAGCAGTACTTC. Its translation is CASSPNLAGGYEQYF.

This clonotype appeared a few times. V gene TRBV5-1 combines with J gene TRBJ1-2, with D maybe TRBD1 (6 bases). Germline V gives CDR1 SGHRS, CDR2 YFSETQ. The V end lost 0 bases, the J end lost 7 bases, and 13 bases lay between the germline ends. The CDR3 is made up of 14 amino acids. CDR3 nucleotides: TGCGCCAGCAGCTTGGAGACAGGCCCCTTTGGCTACACCTTC. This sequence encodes CASSLETGPFGYTF.

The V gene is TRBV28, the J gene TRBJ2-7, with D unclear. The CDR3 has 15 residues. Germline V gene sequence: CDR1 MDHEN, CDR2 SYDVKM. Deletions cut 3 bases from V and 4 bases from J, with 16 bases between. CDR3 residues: CASSFFLVPVYEQYF. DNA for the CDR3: TGTGCCAGCAGTTTTTTTCTGGTCCCAGTATACGAGCAGTACTTC.

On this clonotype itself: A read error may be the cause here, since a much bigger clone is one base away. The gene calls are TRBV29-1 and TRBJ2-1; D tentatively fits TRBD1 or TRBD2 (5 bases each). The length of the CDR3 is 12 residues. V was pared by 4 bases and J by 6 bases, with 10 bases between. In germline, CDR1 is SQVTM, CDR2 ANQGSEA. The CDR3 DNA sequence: TGCAGCGTTGCCCCCGGGGCCAATGAGCAGTTCTTC. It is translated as CSVAPGANEQFF.

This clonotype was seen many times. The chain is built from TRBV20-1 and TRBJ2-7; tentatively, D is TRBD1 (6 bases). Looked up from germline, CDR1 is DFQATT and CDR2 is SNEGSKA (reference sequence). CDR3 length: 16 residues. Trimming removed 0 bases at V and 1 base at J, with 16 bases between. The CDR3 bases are TGCAGTGCTAGAGATTGGTCTCTTGGACAGTCCTACGAGCAGTACTTC. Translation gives CSARDWSLGQSYEQYF.

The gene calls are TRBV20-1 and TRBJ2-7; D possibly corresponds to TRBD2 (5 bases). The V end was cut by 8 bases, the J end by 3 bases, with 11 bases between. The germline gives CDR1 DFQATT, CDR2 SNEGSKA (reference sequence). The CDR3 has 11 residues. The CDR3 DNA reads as TGCAGTTCTAAAACTAGCTACGAGCAGTACTTC. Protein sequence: CSSKTSYEQYF.